This T cell receptor (beta chain) comes out of a study of PD-1 blockade in classical Hodgkin lymphoma. General study findings and limits: Reports indicated that newly diagnosed patients had lower baseline TCR diversity than healthy donors did.

Brentuximab vedotin exposure varied, and every patient relapsed after autologous stem cell transplantation. Patients reached a best response of complete response, partial response or progressive disease. The assay was immunoSEQ multiplex PCR, and TCRdb's table has in-frame clones only and misses some. The table lists 40,000 to 50,000 clones, approximately 83% of them singletons, with about 20% in the top ten. In regard to this clone: Its antigen is unknown.

This receptor was taken from a human donor with classical Hodgkin lymphoma. Here the sequenced sample was peripheral blood mononuclear cells (PBMCs), taken at baseline.

Here the CDR3 reads CASSLGTSGSYNEQFF. Written as DNA, the CDR3 is TGTGCCAGCAGCCTAGGGACTAGCGGAAGTTACAATGAGCAGTTCTTC. V usage is TRBV7-6 and J usage is TRBJ2-1; TRBD2 aligns across 11 bases. This CDR3 has 16 amino acids. Germline assignment: CDR1 SGHVS and CDR2 FNYEAQ. V shed 5 bases and J 4 bases; nucleotides not matched to a gene: 7.